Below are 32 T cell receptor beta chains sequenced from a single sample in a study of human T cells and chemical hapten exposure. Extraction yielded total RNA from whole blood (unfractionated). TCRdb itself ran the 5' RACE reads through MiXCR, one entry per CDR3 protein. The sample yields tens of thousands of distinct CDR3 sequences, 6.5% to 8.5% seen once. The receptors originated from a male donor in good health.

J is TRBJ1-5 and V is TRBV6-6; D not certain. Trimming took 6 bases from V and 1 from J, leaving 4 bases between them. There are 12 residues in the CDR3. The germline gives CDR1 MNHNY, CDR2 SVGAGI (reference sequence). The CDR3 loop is CASRGSNQPQHF. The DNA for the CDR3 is TGTGCCAGCAGAGGAAGCAATCAGCCCCAGCATTTT.

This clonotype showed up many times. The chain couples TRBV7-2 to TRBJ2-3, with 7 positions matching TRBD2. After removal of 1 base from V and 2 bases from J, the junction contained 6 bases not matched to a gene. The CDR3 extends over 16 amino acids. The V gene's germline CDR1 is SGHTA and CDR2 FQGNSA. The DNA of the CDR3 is TGTGCCAGCAGCTTAGAATGGGGGAGGGCCACAGATACGCAGTATTTT. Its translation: CASSLEWGRATDTQYF.

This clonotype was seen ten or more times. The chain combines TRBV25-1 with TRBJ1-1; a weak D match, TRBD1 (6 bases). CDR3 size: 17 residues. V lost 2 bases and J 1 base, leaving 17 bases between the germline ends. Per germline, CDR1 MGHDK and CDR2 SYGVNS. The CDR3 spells CASSEVGGGRSNTEAFF. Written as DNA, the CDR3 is TGTGCCAGCAGTGAAGTAGGGGGAGGCAGGTCGAACACTGAAGCTTTCTTT.

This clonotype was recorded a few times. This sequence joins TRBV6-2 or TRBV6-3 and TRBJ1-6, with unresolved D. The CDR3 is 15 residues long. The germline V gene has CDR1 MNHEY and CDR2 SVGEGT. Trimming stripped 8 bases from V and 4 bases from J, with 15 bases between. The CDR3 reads CASAGTERYNSPLHF. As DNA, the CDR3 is TGTGCCAGCGCCGGAACGGAGCGTTATAATTCACCCCTCCACTTT.

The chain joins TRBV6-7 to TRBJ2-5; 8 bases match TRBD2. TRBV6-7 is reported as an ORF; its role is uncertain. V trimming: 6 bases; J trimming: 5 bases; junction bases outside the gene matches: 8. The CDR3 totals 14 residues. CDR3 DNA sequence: TGTGCCAGCAGGCCCGGACTAGCCTGGGAGACCCAGTACTTC. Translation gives CASRPGLAWETQYF.

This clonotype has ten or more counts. The CDR3 nucleotides are TGTGCCAGCAGCTTAAGGTCGCGAGCGGGAGGGCCCCACAATGAGCAGTTCTTC. Its protein product is CASSLRSRAGGPHNEQFF. The rearrangement links TRBV7-2 to TRBJ2-1; 10 bases are a match to TRBD2. CDR3 size: 18 residues. The V gene end was trimmed by 2 bases and the J gene end by 5 bases; junction bases not matched to a gene: 12. The V gene's germline CDR1 is SGHTA and CDR2 FQGNSA.

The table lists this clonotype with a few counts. The CDR3: CASSYDLENTEAFF. In DNA form, the CDR3 reads TGTGCCAGCAGTTACGACTTAGAGAACACTGAAGCTTTCTTT. The chain recombines TRBV6-2 or TRBV6-3 with TRBJ1-1; D is undetermined. The CDR3 covers 14 residues. Looked up from germline, CDR1 is MNHEY and CDR2 is SVGEGT. The germline V and J ends were trimmed by 2 bases and 1 base, with 8 bases remaining between them.

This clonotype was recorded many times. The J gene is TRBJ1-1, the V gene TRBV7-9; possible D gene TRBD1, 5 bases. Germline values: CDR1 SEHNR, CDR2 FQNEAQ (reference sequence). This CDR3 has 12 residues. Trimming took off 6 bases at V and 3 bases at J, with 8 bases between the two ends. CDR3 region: CASSMGDTEAFF. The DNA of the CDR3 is TGTGCCAGCAGTATGGGGGACACTGAAGCTTTCTTT.

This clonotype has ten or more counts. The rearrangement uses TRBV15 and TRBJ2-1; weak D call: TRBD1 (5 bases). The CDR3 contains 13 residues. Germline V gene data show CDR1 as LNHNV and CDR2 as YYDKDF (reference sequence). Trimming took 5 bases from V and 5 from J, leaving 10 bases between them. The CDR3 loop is CATSVDTNNEQFF. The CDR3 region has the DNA TGTGCCACCAGCGTGGACACAAACAATGAGCAGTTCTTC. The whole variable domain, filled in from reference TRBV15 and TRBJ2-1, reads DAMVIQNPRYQVTQFGKPVTLSCSQTLNHNVMYWYQQKSSQAPKLLFHYYDKDFNNEADTPDNFQSRRPNTSFCFLDIRSPGLGDTAMYLCATSVDTNNEQFFGPGTRLTVL.

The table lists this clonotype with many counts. CDR3 loop: CSVSFFTGGYGYTF. The CDR3 region has the DNA TGCAGCGTTAGCTTCTTTACAGGGGGCTATGGCTACACCTTC. The chain combines TRBV29-1 with TRBJ1-2; 8 nucleotides line up with TRBD1. Trimming took 5 bases from V and 4 from J; bases not matched to a gene: 9. The germline CDR1 and CDR2 sequences are SQVTM and ANQGSEA. This CDR3 contains 14 residues.

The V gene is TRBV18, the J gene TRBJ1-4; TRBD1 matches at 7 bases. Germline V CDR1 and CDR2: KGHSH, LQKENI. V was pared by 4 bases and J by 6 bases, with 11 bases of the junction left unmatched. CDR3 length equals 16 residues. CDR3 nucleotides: TGTGCCAGCTCACGAGTAACAAGGGGGCCGGATGAAAAACTGTTTTTT. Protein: CASSRVTRGPDEKLFF. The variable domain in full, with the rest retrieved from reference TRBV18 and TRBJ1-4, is NAGVMQNPRHLVRRRGQEARLRCSPMKGHSHVYWYRQLPEEGLKFMVYLQKENIIDESGMPKERFSAEFPKEGPSILRIQQVVRGDSAAYFCASSRVTRGPDEKLFFGSGTQLSVL.

The DNA of the CDR3 is TGTGCCAGCAGTTACTCGAGCGACAGAAGAGAAAAACTGTTTTTT. Protein product: CASSYSSDRREKLFF. The chain is built from TRBV6-5 and TRBJ1-4, with a possible D match to TRBD1 (5 bases). This CDR3 has 15 residues. Trimming shortened V by 0 bases and J by 8 bases, and 13 bases separated the two germline ends. Germline CDR1 MNHEY, CDR2 SVGAGI.

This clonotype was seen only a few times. The CDR3 DNA reads TGTGCCAGCAGCTTGGATGGAGGCGGCAATCAGCCCCAGCATTTT. Its translation: CASSLDGGGNQPQHF. J is TRBJ1-5 and V is TRBV5-8; D unresolved. Deletions cut 0 bases from V and 2 bases from J, with 9 bases between. The CDR3 extends over 15 amino acids. Germline CDR1 and CDR2: SGHTS and YDEGEE. The entire variable domain, with the rest obtained from reference TRBV5-8 and TRBJ1-5, is as follows: EAGVTQSPTHLIKTRGQQATLRCSPISGHTSVYWYQQALGLGLQFLLWYDEGEERNRGNFPPRFSGRQFPNYSSELNVNALELEDSALYLCASSLDGGGNQPQHFGDGTRLSIL.

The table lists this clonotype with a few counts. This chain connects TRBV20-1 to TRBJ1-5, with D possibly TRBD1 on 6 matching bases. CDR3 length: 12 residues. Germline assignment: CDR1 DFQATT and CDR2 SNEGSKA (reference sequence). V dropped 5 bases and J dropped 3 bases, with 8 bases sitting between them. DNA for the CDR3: TGCAGTGCTGGACAGCTCAATCAGCCCCAGCATTTT. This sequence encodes CSAGQLNQPQHF.

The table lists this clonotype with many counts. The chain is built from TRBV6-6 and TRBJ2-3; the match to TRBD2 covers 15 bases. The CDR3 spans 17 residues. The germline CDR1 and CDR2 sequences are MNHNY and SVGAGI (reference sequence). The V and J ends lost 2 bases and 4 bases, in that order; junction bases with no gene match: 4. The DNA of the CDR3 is TGTGCCAGCAGTTACCGGACTAGCGGGAGGGGTGCAGATACGCAGTATTTT. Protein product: CASSYRTSGRGADTQYF.

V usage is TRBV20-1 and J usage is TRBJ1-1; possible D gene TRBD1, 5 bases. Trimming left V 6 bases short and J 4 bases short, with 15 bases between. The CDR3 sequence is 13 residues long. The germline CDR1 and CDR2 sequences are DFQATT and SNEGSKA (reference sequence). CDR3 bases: TGCAGTGCCTTGGGACGGTACGGCACTGAAGCTTTCTTT. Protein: CSALGRYGTEAFF.

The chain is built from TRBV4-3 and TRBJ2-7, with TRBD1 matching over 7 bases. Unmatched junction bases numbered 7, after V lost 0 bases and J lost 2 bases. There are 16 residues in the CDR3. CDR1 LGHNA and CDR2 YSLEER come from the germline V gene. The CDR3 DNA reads TGCGCCAGCAGCCAAGATGTGACAGGGACGGCCTACGAGCAGTACTTC. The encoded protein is CASSQDVTGTAYEQYF.

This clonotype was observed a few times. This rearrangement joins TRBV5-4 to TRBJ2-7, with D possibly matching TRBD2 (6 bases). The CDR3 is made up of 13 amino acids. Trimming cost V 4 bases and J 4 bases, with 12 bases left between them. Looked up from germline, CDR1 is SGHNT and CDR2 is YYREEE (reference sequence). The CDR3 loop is CASSTRLGYEQYF. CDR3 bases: TGTGCCAGCAGCACTCGACTAGGGTACGAGCAGTACTTC.

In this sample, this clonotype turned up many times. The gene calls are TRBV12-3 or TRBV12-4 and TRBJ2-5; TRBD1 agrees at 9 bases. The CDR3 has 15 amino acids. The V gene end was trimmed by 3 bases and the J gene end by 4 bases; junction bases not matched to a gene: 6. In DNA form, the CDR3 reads TGTGCCAGCAGTTTGGGACAGGGTCGTATAGAGACCCAGTACTTC. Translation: CASSLGQGRIETQYF.

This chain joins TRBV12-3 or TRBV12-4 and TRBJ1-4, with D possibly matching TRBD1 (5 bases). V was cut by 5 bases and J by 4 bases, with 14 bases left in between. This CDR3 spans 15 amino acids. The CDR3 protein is CASSRPGDRNEKLFF. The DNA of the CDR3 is TGTGCCAGCAGTAGGCCGGGGGACCGTAATGAAAAACTGTTTTTT.

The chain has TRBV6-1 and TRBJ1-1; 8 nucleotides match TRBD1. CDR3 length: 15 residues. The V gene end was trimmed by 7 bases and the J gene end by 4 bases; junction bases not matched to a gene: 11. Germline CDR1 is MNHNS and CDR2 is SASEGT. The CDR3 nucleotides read TGTGCCAGCACCCGGACAGGGCGATTGAGCACTGAAGCTTTCTTT. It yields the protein CASTRTGRLSTEAFF.

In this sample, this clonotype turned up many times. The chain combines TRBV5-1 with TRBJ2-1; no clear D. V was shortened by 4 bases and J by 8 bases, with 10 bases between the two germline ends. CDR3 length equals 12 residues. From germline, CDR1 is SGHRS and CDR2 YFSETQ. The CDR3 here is CASSKPEDEQFF. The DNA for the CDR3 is TGCGCCAGCAGCAAACCCGAGGATGAGCAGTTCTTC. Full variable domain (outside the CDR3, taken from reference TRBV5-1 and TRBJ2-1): KAGVTQTPRYLIKTRGQQVTLSCSPISGHRSVSWYQQTPGQGLQFLFEYFSETQRNKGNFPGRFSGRQFSNSRSEMNVSTLELGDSALYLCASSKPEDEQFFGPGTRLTVL.

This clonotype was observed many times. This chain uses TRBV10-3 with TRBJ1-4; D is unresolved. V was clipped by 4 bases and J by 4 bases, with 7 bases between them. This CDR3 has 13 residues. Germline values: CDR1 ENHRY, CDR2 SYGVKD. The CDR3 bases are TGTGCCATCAGTGCCCGGGATAATGAAAAACTGTTTTTT. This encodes CAISARDNEKLFF.

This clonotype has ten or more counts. The CDR3 sequence is CASSVGGARNIQYF. In DNA, the CDR3 is TGTGCCAGCAGCGTAGGGGGGGCAAGAAACATTCAGTACTTC. The V gene is TRBV9, the J gene TRBJ2-4; tentatively, D is TRBD1 or TRBD2 (6 bases each). CDR3 length: 14 amino acids. Trimming cost V 0 bases and J 6 bases, with 10 bases left between them. Germline V gives CDR1 SGDLS, CDR2 YYNGEE.

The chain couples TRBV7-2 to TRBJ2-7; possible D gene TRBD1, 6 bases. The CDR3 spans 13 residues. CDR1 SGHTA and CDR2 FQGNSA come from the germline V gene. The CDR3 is CESRLVGAGEQYF. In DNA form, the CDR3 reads TGTGAAAGCAGATTAGTGGGGGCGGGCGAGCAGTACTTC.

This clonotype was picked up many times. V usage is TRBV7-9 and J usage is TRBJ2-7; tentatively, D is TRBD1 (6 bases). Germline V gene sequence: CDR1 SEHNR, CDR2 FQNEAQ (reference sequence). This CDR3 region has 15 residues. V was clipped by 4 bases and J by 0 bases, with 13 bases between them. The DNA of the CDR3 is TGTGCCAGCAGCTACAGGGACACCTACTCCTACGAGCAGTACTTC. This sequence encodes CASSYRDTYSYEQYF. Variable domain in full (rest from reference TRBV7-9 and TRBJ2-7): DTGVSQNPRHKITKRGQNVTFRCDPISEHNRLYWYRQTLGQGPEFLTYFQNEAQLEKSRLLSDRFSAERPKGSFSTLEIQRTEQGDSAMYLCASSYRDTYSYEQYFGPGTRLTVT.

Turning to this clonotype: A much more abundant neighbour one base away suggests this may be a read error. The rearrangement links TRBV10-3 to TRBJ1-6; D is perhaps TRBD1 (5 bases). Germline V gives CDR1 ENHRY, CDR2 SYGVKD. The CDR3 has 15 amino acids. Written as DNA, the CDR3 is TGTGCCATCGGGAACAGGAGCTCCTATAATGCACCCCTCCACTTT. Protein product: CAIGNRSSYNAPLHF.

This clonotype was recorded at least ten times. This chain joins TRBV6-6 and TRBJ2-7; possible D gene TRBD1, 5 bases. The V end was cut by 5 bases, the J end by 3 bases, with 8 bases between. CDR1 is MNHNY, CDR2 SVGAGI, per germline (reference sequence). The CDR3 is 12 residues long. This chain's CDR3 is CASSQDNYEQYF. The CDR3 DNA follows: TGTGCCAGCAGTCAGGACAACTACGAGCAGTACTTC.

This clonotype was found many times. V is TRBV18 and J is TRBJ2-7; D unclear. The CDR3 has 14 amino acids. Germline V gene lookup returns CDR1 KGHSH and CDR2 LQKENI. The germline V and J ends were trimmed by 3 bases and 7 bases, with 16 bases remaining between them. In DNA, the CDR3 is TGTGCCAGCTCACCGATCTCACTTCCGAGGGAGCAGTACTTC. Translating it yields CASSPISLPREQYF.

CDR3 sequence (DNA): TGTGCCAGCAGCCTATGGGACACTTCGAACACTGAAGCTTTCTTT. Protein: CASSLWDTSNTEAFF. The chain has TRBV7-2 and TRBJ1-1; D is perhaps TRBD1 (6 bases). Germline V CDR1 and CDR2: SGHTA, FQGNSA. The CDR3 runs 15 residues. Trimming removed 5 bases at V and 1 base at J, with 14 bases between. Filled out from reference TRBV7-2 and TRBJ1-1, the complete variable domain reads GAGVSQSPSNKVTEKGKDVELRCDPISGHTALYWYRQSLGQGLEFLIYFQGNSAPDKSGLPSDRFSAERTGGSVSTLTIQRTQQEDSAVYLCASSLWDTSNTEAFFGQGTRLTVV.

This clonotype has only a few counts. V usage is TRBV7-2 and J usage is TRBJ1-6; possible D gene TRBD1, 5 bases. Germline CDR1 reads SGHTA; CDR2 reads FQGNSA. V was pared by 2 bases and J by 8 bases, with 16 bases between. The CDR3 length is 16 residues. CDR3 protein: CASSLTSPGSYSPLHF. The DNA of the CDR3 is TGTGCCAGCAGCTTAACCTCCCCAGGGTCCTATTCACCCCTCCACTTT.

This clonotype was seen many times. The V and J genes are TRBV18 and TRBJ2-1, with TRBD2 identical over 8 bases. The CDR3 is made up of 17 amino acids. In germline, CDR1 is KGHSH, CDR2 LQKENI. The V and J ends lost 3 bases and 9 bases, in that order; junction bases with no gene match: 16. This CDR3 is CASSPFSKRGGQSEQFF. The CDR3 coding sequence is TGTGCCAGCTCACCGTTCTCGAAACGGGGGGGCCAGAGTGAGCAGTTCTTC.